Listed below are T cell receptor beta chains from one sample, sequenced in a study of CD4 T cells in relation to SARS-CoV-2 and coronaviruses. Assay used: immunoSEQ multiplex PCR; TCRdb lists only in-frame clones, some missing. This sample has about 35,000 clones; roughly four fifths occur once, and the top ten carry 5.5% to 7%. Their cognate antigens are unknown. What was sequenced was naive CD4+ T cells from PBMCs, cultured in vitro. The origin of the receptors is an adult with COVID-19. The conserved cysteine and the conserved F or W are not part of the CDR3 here. Fields, in order: J gene, V gene, CDR3 protein.

TRBJ1-6 TRBV7-2 ASSAQLRQLYNSPLH
TRBJ1-1 TRBV20-1 SASLDTEAF
TRBJ2-2 TRBV4-1 ASRSWTSGRTGELF
TRBJ1-4 TRBV6-6 ASSYRAATNEKLF
TRBJ1-2 TRBV7-9 ASSFLGTESSNYGYT
TRBJ2-5 TRBV5-1 ASSLTGTPQETQY
TRBJ1-6 TRBV19 ASNTTPGNSPLH
TRBJ2-1 TRBV29-1 SVEDHYPEQF
TRBJ1-1 TRBV4-3 ASSHPDGGGTEAF
TRBJ2-5 TRBV5-1 ASSFGTGGLQETQY